The present T cell receptor beta chain was sequenced within a study of blood T cell repertoires in COVID-19. Study-wide context: Specimens from acute and convalescent COVID-19 originated in the United States, Italy and Spain. From T cells, B-cell-depleted T cells, or PBMCs came the material, which was cDNA or gDNA.

Original data processing: Amplification of reference gene primers was used by the study to estimate nucleated cell counts. Sequencing was performed with immunoSEQ multiplex PCR; in TCRdb, only in-frame clones are kept and a portion is missing. That table is the source of V, J and clone size, and D and trimming were worked out from the DNA. The table shows some 200,000 clones, with around 84% occurring only once. The CDR3 is made up of 15 amino acids. Germline CDR1 and CDR2: SGDLS and YYNGEE. Trimming shortened V by 4 bases and J by 3 bases, and 14 bases separated the two germline ends. This chain connects TRBV9 to TRBJ2-1; D perhaps matches TRBD2 (5 bases). Sequencing was performed on peripheral blood. This TCR was recovered from a woman aged 80 or over with active or convalescent COVID-19. The CDR3 spells CASSPPPTIYNEQFF. CDR3 nucleotides: TGTGCCAGCAGCCCTCCCCCGACTATCTACAATGAGCAGTTCTTC.